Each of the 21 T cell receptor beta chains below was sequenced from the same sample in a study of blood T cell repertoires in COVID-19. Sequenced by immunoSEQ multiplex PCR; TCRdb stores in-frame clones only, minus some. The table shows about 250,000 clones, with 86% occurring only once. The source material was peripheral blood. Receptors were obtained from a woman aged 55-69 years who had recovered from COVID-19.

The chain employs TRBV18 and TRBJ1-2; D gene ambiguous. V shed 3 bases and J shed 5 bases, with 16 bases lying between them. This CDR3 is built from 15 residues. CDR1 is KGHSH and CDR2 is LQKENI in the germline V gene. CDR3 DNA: TGTGCCAGCTCACCGTTCCAGGCCAATTCTTATGGCTACACCTTC. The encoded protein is CASSPFQANSYGYTF.

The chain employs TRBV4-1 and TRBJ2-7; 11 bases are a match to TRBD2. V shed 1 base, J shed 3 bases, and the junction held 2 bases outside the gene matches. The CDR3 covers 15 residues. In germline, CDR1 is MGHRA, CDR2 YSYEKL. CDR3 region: CASSQAGTSGYEQYF. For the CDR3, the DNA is TGCGCCAGCAGCCAAGCCGGGACTAGCGGCTACGAGCAGTACTTC.

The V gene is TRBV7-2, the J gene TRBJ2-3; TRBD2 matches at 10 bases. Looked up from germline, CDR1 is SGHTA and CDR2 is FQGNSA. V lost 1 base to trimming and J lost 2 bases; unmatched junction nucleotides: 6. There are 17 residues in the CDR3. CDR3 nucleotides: TGTGCCAGCAGCTTAGTGGCTAGCGGGGGTTTCACAGATACGCAGTATTTT. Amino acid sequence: CASSLVASGGFTDTQYF.

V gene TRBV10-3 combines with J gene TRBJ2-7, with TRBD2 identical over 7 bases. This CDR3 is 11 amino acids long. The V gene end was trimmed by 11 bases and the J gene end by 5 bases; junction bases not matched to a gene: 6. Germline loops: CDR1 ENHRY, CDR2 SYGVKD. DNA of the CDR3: TGTGCCGCCAGCAGCGGGGACGAGCAGTACTTC. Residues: CAASSGDEQYF.

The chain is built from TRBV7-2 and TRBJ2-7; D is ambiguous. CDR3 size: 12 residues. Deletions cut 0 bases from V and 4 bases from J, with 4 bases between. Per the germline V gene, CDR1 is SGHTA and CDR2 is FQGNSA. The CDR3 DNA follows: TGTGCCAGCAGCTTAGCGCGGTACGAGCAGTACTTC. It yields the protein CASSLARYEQYF.

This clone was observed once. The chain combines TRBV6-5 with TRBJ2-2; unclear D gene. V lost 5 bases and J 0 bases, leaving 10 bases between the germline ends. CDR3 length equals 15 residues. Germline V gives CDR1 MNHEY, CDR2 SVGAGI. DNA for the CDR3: TGTGCCAGCAGTCCCGGTAGTGCGAACACCGGGGAGCTGTTTTTT. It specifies CASSPGSANTGELFF.

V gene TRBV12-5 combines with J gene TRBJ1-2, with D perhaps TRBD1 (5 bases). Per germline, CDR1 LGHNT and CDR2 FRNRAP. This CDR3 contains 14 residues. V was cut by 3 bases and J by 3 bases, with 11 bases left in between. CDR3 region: CASGFLGGDYGYTF. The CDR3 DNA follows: TGTGCTAGTGGTTTCCTGGGGGGGGACTATGGCTACACCTTC. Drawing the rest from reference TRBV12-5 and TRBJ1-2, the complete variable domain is DARVTQTPRHKVTEMGQEVTMRCQPILGHNTVFWYRQTMMQGLELLAYFRNRAPLDDSGMPKDRFSAEMPDATLATLKIQPSEPRDSAVYFCASGFLGGDYGYTFGSGTRLTVV.

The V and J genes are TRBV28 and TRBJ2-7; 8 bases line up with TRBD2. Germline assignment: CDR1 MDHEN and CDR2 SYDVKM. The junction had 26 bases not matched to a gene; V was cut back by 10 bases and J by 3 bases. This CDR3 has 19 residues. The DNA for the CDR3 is TGTGCCACGCCCCAATCTGGGACTAGGATTTTCGACCCCATCTACGAGCAGTACTTC. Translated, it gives CATPQSGTRIFDPIYEQYF.

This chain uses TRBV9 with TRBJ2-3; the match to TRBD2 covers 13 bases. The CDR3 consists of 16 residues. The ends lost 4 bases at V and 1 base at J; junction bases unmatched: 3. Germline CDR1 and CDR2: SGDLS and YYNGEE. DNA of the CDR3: TGTGCCAGCAGCCCCGGGACTAGCGGGGGCACAGATACGCAGTATTTT. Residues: CASSPGTSGGTDTQYF.

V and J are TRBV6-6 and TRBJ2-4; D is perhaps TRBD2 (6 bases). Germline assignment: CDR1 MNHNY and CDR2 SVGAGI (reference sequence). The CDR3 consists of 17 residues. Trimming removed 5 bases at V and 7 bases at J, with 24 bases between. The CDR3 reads CASSLRAGWVSLNIQYF. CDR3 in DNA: TGTGCCAGCAGTCTCCGAGCGGGTTGGGTATCTCTGAACATTCAGTACTTC.

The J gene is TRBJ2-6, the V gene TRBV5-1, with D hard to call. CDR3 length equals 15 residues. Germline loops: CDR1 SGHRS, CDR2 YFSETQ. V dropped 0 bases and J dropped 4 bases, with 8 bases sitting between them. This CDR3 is CASSLEPAGANVLTF. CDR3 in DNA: TGCGCCAGCAGCTTGGAGCCCGCAGGGGCCAACGTCCTGACTTTC.

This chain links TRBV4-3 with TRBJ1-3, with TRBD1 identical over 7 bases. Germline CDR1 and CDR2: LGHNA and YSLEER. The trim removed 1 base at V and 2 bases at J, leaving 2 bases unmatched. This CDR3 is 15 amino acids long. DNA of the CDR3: TGCGCCAGCAGCCAAGGGCAGGGGGCTGGAAACACCATATATTTT. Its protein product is CASSQGQGAGNTIYF.

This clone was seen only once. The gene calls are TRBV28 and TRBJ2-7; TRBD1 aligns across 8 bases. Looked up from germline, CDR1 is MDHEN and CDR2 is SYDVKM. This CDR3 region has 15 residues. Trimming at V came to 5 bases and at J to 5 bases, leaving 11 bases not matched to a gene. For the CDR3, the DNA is TGTGCCAGCAGTACAGGGACAGGCCGTTCCGACGAGCAGTACTTC. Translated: CASSTGTGRSDEQYF.

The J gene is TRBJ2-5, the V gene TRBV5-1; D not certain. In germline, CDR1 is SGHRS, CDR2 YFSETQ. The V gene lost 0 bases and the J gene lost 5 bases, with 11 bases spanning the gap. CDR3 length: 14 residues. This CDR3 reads CASSLDTPSETQYF. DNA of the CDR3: TGCGCCAGCAGCTTGGACACACCGTCGGAGACCCAGTACTTC. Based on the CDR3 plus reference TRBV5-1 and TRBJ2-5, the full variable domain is KAGVTQTPRYLIKTRGQQVTLSCSPISGHRSVSWYQQTPGQGLQFLFEYFSETQRNKGNFPGRFSGRQFSNSRSEMNVSTLELGDSALYLCASSLDTPSETQYFGPGTRLLVL.

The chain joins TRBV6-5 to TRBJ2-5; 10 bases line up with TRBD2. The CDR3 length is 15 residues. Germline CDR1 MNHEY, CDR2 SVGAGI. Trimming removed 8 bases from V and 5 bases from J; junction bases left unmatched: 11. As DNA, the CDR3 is TGTGCCAGCCGTATACAGCGGGGGGGCTCGGAGACCCAGTACTTC. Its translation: CASRIQRGGSETQYF.

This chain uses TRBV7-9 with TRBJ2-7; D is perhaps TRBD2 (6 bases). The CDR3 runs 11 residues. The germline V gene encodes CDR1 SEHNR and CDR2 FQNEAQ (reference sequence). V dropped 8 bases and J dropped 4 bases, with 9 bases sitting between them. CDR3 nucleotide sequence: TGTGCCAGCCTGGGGAGGTACGAGCAGTACTTC. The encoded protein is CASLGRYEQYF.

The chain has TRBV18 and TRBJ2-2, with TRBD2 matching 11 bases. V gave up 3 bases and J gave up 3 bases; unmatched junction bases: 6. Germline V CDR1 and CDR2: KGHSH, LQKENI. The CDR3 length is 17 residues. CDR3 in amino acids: CASSPTSGVVHTGELFF. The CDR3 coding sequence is TGTGCCAGCTCACCGACTAGCGGGGTGGTTCACACCGGGGAGCTGTTTTTT.

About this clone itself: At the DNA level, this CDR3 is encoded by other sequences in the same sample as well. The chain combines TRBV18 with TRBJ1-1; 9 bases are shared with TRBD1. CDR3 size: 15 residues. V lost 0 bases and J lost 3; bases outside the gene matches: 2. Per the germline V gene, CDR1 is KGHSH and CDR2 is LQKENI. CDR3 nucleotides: TGTGCCAGCTCACCACCGGGACAGGGTTACACTGAAGCTTTCTTT. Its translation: CASSPPGQGYTEAFF.

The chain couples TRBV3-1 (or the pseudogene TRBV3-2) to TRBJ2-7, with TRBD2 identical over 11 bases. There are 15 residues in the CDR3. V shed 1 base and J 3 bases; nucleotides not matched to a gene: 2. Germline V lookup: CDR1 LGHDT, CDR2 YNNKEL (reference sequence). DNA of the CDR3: TGTGCCAGCAGCCAAGGACTAGCGGGAAACTACGAGCAGTACTTC. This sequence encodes CASSQGLAGNYEQYF.

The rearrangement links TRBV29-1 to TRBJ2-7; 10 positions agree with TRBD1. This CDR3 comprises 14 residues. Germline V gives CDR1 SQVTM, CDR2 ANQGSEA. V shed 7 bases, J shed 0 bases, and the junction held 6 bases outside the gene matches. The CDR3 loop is CSAWDRGYSYEQYF. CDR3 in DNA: TGCAGCGCCTGGGACAGGGGATACTCCTACGAGCAGTACTTC.

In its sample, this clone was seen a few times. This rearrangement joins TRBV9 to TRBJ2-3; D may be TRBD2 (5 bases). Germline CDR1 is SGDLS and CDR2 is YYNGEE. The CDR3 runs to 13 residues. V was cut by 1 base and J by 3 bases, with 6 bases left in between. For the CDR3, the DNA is TGTGCCAGCAGCGTAAGAGGGACAGATACGCAGTATTTT. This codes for CASSVRGTDTQYF.